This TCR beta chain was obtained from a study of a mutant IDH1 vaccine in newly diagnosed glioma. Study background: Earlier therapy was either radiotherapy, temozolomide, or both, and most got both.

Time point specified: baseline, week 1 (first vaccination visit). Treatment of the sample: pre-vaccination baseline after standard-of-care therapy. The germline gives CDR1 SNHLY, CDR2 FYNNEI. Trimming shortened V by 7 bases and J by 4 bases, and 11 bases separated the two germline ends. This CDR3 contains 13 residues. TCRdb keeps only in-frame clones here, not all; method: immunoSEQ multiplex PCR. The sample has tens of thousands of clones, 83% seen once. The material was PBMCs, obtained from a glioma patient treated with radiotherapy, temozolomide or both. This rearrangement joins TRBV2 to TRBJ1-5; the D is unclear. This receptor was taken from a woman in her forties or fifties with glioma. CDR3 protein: CASMRSSNQPQHF. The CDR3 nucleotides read TGTGCCAGCATGCGCAGCTCGAATCAGCCCCAGCATTTT.